This T cell receptor beta chain was captured by sequencing in a study of shared clonotypes between healthy human individuals. General study results and limits: As a rule, naive subsets had a larger estimated richness than memory subsets. It was anticipated that sequencing depth would influence how many clonotypes donors shared.

Subsets obtained from CD4+ cells comprised CD45RA+ naive and CD45RA-negative memory cells. Points on this clone: Its antigen is not identified. Other DNA sequences in this sample translate to the same CDR3.

The CDR3 is 11 amino acids. Between the trimmed V and J ends, which lost 5 bases and 3 bases, there was a span of 8 bases. Germline V lookup: CDR1 DFQATT, CDR2 SNEGSKA (reference sequence). TCRdb's table, derived via immunoSEQ multiplex PCR, lists solely in-frame clones and lacks some. In the table there are about 2.4 million clones, more than 80% of which are singletons. The sequenced sample consisted of naive CD4+ T cells sorted from blood. Subset given: CD45RA+ positively selected. The gene calls are TRBV20-1 and TRBJ2-7; D not resolved. The receptor was derived from a man between 18 and 35 years old in good health. In nucleotides, the CDR3 is TGCAGTGCTCGGTCCAGCTACGAGCAGTACTTC. Translation gives CSARSSYEQYF.